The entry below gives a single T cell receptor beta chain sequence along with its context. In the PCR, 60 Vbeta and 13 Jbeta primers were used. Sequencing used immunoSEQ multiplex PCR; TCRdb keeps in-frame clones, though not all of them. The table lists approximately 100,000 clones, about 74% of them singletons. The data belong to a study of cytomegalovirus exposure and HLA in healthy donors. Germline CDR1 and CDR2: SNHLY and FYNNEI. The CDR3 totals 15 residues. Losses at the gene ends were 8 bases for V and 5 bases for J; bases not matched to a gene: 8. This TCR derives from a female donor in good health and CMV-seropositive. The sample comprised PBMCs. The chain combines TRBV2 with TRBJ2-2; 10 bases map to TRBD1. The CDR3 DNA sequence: TGTGCCAGCTCGACAGGGGGCTCGTGGACCGGGGAGCTGTTTTTT. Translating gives CASSTGGSWTGELFF. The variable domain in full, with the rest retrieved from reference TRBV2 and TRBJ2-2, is EPEVTQTPSHQVTQMGQEVILRCVPISNHLYFYWYRQILGQKVEFLVSFYNNEISEKSEIFDDQFSVERPDGSNFTLKIRSTKLEDSAMYFCASSTGGSWTGELFFGEGSRLTVL.